This TCR beta chain was recorded in a study of blood T cell repertoires in COVID-19 (dated by TCRdb to 2020 to 2022). About the study as a whole: Collaborator samples came from the United States, Italy and Spain and covered acute and convalescent phases of COVID-19. The prospective study material was composed of cDNA or gDNA derived from T cells, B-cell-depleted T cells, or PBMCs. Deeply sampled blood TCRbeta repertoires from subjects exposed to, actively infected with, or recovered from COVID-19 were included in the dataset. The repertoires were released in a freely available public database intended as a resource for research on the immune response to SARS-CoV-2. Samples came from the ongoing ImmuneRACE study (first 160 participants) plus 1,254 subjects from 6 global collaborators. Nearly every sample came with metadata listing a de-identified subject ID, COVID-19 status, age in years and sex. Where HLA class I and class II types were available, the types were taken from metadata supplied by the sample provider, not from assay-based typing. Summary of the overall study and its limitations: How much clinical and demographic metadata was included differed by source and by participant, and the metadata was provided uncurated.

TCRbeta CDR3 regions were amplified from genomic DNA by means of the immunoSEQ Assay, a bias-controlled multiplex PCR. The original pipeline was this. The number of nucleated cells in each sample was estimated from the amplification of reference gene primers within the assay. To quantify the absolute abundance of each unique TCRbeta CDR3 rearrangement, sequence reads were collapsed and filtered. Productive Simpson clonality was computed per sample as the square root of Simpson's diversity index over productive rearrangements. What TCRdb holds here is the immuneACCESS table cut down to in-frame rearrangements. Part of the clones is not present; checked against another copy, under half of the missing clones reflect an unresolved V gene, and the others are unexplained. Clone size and V and J calls were adopted from that table, with D and trimming inferred from the DNA. The sample includes under 85,000 clones, with about 81% observed a single time. The ten largest clones represent approximately 14% of the sample.

The collaborating institutions used their own protocols to collect whole blood in K2EDTA tubes. Collaborator samples were shipped for TCRbeta analysis as frozen whole blood, isolated PBMCs, or DNA extracted from either sample type. About this clone: Its cognate antigen has yet to be identified. No much larger clone is present one base from it, and per-base qualities are unavailable.

The sequence was collected from a man aged 80 or over with acute or convalescent COVID-19. Sequencing was done on a sample of peripheral blood.

The CDR3 is CAILRGNEKLFF. The DNA sequence is as follows: TGTGCCATCCTAAGGGGGAATGAAAAACTGTTTTTT. Recombination linked TRBV10-3 to TRBJ1-4; TRBD1 is possibly the D segment (6 matching bases). Cut back by 8 bases and 5 bases, the V and J ends lie 9 bases apart. The CDR3, from cysteine to phenylalanine, totals 12 residues. The DNA shown is the 36-base CDR3, in frame from base 1. From the germline V gene, CDR1 is ENHRY and CDR2 is SYGVKD.